This TCR beta chain was sequenced for a study of shared clonotypes between healthy human individuals. General study findings and limits: In the sorted subsets, rarefaction showed sequencing was incomplete despite large depth.

Germline CDR1 reads MDHEN; CDR2 reads SYDVKM. Trimming removed 6 bases at V and 8 bases at J, with 16 bases between. The CDR3 length is 14 residues. As for this clone: Antigen: not known.

Genomic DNA of each subset was evenly split across several immunoSEQ plates. Data came from immunoSEQ multiplex PCR; TCRdb stores just in-frame clones and leaves some out. This table holds approximately 2,000,000 clones, approximately 90% found once. The clonotype originates from a man younger than 35 in good health. Some clones in this sample may be carry-over from other donors' samples. The sequenced sample was naive CD4+ T cells from PBMCs. The subset denotes: CD45RA+ positively selected. This sequence joins TRBV28 and TRBJ1-4, with D possibly being TRBD1 (6 bases). The CDR3 loop reads CASRPGGGQEKLFF. CDR3 in DNA: TGTGCCAGCAGACCCGGTGGGGGGCAAGAAAAACTGTTTTTT. Based on the CDR3 plus reference TRBV28 and TRBJ1-4, the full variable domain is DVKVTQSSRYLVKRTGEKVFLECVQDMDHENMFWYRQDPGLGLRLIYFSYDVKMKEKGDIPEGYSVSREKKERFSLILESASTNQTSMYLCASRPGGGQEKLFFGSGTQLSVL.